Following are 19 T cell receptor beta chains from one sample sequenced in a study of graft-versus-host responses after intestinal transplantation. Repertoires were generated with immunoSEQ multiplex PCR, while TCRdb's copy carries only in-frame clones and drops some. The sample lists 85,000 to 90,000 clones, 80% to 85% occurring once. No antigens are known for them. Sequencing used unstimulated CD8+ T cells sorted from spleen or lymph node cells, obtained before intestinal transplant. Every receptor here comes from a human donor who received an intestinal transplant.

The chain has TRBV5-1 and TRBJ2-3; tentative D call: TRBD2 (6 bases). The length of the CDR3 is 16 residues. The germline V gene has CDR1 SGHRS and CDR2 YFSETQ. The V and J ends lost 4 bases and 2 bases respectively, with 17 bases between them. CDR3 residues: CASSPGWRGATDTQYF. The DNA of the CDR3 is TGCGCCAGCAGCCCTGGTTGGCGCGGGGCCACAGATACGCAGTATTTT.

The chain links TRBV6-5 to TRBJ2-1; D gene unclear. CDR3 length equals 15 residues. Trimming left V 1 base short and J 7 bases short, with 14 bases between. The germline V gene has CDR1 MNHEY and CDR2 SVGAGI. The chain's CDR3 is CASSYCAPHTNEQFF. Here the CDR3 DNA reads TGTGCCAGCAGTTACTGCGCCCCTCATACAAATGAGCAGTTCTTC.

This clone came up a few times. The gene calls are TRBV6-6 and TRBJ2-5; 10 bases align to TRBD2. The CDR3 loop spans 14 amino acids. The V and J ends lost 4 bases and 5 bases, in that order; junction bases with no gene match: 4. CDR1 and CDR2 from the germline V gene are MNHNY and SVGAGI (reference sequence). This CDR3 is CASSWGAGGETQYF. In nucleotides, the CDR3 is TGTGCCAGCAGTTGGGGAGCGGGAGGGGAGACCCAGTACTTC.

The chain employs TRBV28 and TRBJ1-2; D uncertain. The CDR3 covers 11 residues. Trimming cost V 8 bases and J 5 bases, with 9 bases left between them. The germline V gene has CDR1 MDHEN and CDR2 SYDVKM. The CDR3 region has the DNA TGTGCCAGCGGGATTAGTTATGGCTACACCTTC. This translates into CASGISYGYTF.

V usage is TRBV4-1 and J usage is TRBJ2-5; TRBD2 matches 12 bases. V lost 0 bases to trimming and J lost 1 base; unmatched junction nucleotides: 6. CDR1 is MGHRA, CDR2 YSYEKL, per germline. The CDR3 consists of 18 residues. The CDR3 loop is CASSQETRLAGVQETQYF. For the CDR3, the DNA is TGCGCCAGCAGCCAAGAGACTCGACTAGCGGGAGTCCAAGAGACCCAGTACTTC.

This clone showed up just a few times. The V gene is TRBV6-1, the J gene TRBJ2-1; TRBD2 aligns across 14 bases. V gave up 1 base and J gave up 7 bases; unmatched junction bases: 0. The CDR3 runs to 15 residues. CDR1 and CDR2 from the germline V gene are MNHNS and SASEGT. CDR3 nucleotides: TGTGCCAGCAGTGAAGGACTAGCGGGAGGGAATGAGCAGTTCTTC. This encodes CASSEGLAGGNEQFF.

This clone was counted only a few times. This chain uses TRBV5-1 with TRBJ2-7; D not resolved. Germline V gives CDR1 SGHRS, CDR2 YFSETQ. The CDR3 spans 13 residues. Trimming pared 2 bases from V and 2 bases from J, leaving 8 bases between. CDR3 DNA: TGCGCCAGCAGCTTCGTACCAACCTACGAGCAGTACTTC. It specifies CASSFVPTYEQYF.

V and J are TRBV6-5 and TRBJ1-1; D ambiguous. This CDR3 has 14 amino acids. The ends were cut back, 2 bases at V and 0 bases at J, with 7 bases in the middle. Germline values: CDR1 MNHEY, CDR2 SVGAGI. As DNA, the CDR3 is TGTGCCAGCAGTTACCCCGGATTGAACACTGAAGCTTTCTTT. This translates into CASSYPGLNTEAFF.

The J gene is TRBJ2-3, the V gene TRBV29-1, with D possibly matching TRBD1 (5 bases). The germline gives CDR1 SQVTM, CDR2 ANQGSEA. This CDR3 has 12 residues. V was clipped by 4 bases and J by 2 bases, with 7 bases between them. This CDR3 is CSVGQFTDTQYF. CDR3 bases: TGCAGCGTTGGACAGTTCACAGATACGCAGTATTTT.

The chain combines TRBV11-1 with TRBJ1-1, with D unresolved. This CDR3 spans 14 amino acids. CDR1 SGHAT and CDR2 FQDESV come from the germline V gene (reference sequence). V was pared by 2 bases and J by 1 base, with 8 bases between. CDR3 region: CASSLTAPNTEAFF. The CDR3 DNA reads as TGTGCCAGCAGCTTAACAGCCCCGAACACTGAAGCTTTCTTT. Drawing the rest from reference TRBV11-1 and TRBJ1-1, the complete variable domain is EAEVAQSPRYKITEKSQAVAFWCDPISGHATLYWYRQILGQGPELLVQFQDESVVDDSQLPKDRFSAERLKGVDSTLKIQPAELGDSAMYLCASSLTAPNTEAFFGQGTRLTVV.

The J gene is TRBJ2-7, the V gene TRBV2; 10 bases are shared with TRBD2. The V gene's germline CDR1 is SNHLY and CDR2 FYNNEI. The V segment lost 6 bases and the J segment 7 bases; nucleotides outside the gene matches: 15. The CDR3 runs 16 residues. CDR3 in DNA: TGTGCCAGCAGAGGAGCCGGGACTAGCGTCACCGGTGAGCAGTACTTC. As protein: CASRGAGTSVTGEQYF. The variable domain in full, with the rest retrieved from reference TRBV2 and TRBJ2-7, is EPEVTQTPSHQVTQMGQEVILRCVPISNHLYFYWYRQILGQKVEFLVSFYNNEISEKSEIFDDQFSVERPDGSNFTLKIRSTKLEDSAMYFCASRGAGTSVTGEQYFGPGTRLTVT.

The gene calls are TRBV7-9 and TRBJ1-2; D may be TRBD1 (5 bases). The CDR3 loop spans 16 amino acids. CDR1 is SEHNR, CDR2 FQNEAQ, per germline (reference sequence). V lost 1 base and J lost 3, with 15 bases in between. As DNA, the CDR3 is TGTGCCAGCAGCTTAGAGAGTGAGGGGCGATACTATGGCTACACCTTC. Amino acids: CASSLESEGRYYGYTF.

The chain employs TRBV6-6 and TRBJ2-7; no clear D. This CDR3 has 14 amino acids. V lost 0 bases, J lost 2 bases, and 8 bases lay in between. Per the germline V gene, CDR1 is MNHNY and CDR2 is SVGAGI (reference sequence). CDR3 sequence (DNA): TGTGCCAGCAGTTACTCGTCTGACACCTACGAGCAGTACTTC. Its protein product is CASSYSSDTYEQYF.

V and J are TRBV5-1 and TRBJ1-5, with D tentatively TRBD1 (6 bases). This CDR3 is built from 17 residues. Germline CDR1 SGHRS, CDR2 YFSETQ. V was shortened by 2 bases and J by 1 base, with 16 bases between the two germline ends. The CDR3 protein is CASSFFPTGSSNQPQHF. CDR3 DNA sequence: TGCGCCAGCAGCTTTTTCCCGACAGGCTCCAGCAATCAGCCCCAGCATTTT.

J is TRBJ2-3 and V is TRBV7-6; the D is unclear. CDR1 is SGHVS and CDR2 is FNYEAQ in the germline V gene. CDR3 length: 12 amino acids. Trimming removed 6 bases at V and 0 bases at J, with 4 bases between. The CDR3 DNA follows: TGTGCCAGCAGTCCTAGCACAGATACGCAGTATTTT. It yields the protein CASSPSTDTQYF.

This clone was detected only once. For the CDR3, the DNA is TGTGCCAGCAGTCCTACGGGGGGCGATGGCACAGATACGCAGTATTTT. Its translation is CASSPTGGDGTDTQYF. The genes are TRBV6-6 and TRBJ2-3; possible D gene TRBD2, 7 bases. Trimming pared 5 bases from V and 1 base from J, leaving 16 bases between. This CDR3 region has 16 residues. Germline CDR1 reads MNHNY; CDR2 reads SVGAGI (reference sequence).

This clone was seen a few times. The rearrangement uses TRBV30 and TRBJ2-7; 7 bases line up with TRBD1. V trimming: 5 bases; J trimming: 7 bases; junction bases outside the gene matches: 11. The CDR3 runs 13 residues. Germline V gives CDR1 GTSNPN, CDR2 SVGIG (reference sequence). CDR3 in DNA: TGTGCCTGGGGCTGGGCAGGGGGTAGGGAGCAGTACTTC. Residues: CAWGWAGGREQYF.

The gene calls are TRBV28 and TRBJ1-5, with D perhaps TRBD1 (6 bases). The CDR3 runs to 11 residues. Germline CDR1 reads MDHEN; CDR2 reads SYDVKM. Between the trimmed V and J ends, which lost 6 bases and 6 bases, there was a span of 6 bases. CDR3 nucleotide sequence: TGTGCCAGCAGGGACAGTCAGCCCCAGCATTTT. This translates into CASRDSQPQHF.

This clone was counted a single time. The rearrangement joins TRBV7-3 to TRBJ2-3, with 10 nucleotides matching TRBD1. The CDR3 spans 17 residues. Germline CDR1 and CDR2: SGHTA and FQGTGA. Germline trimming cut 1 base from V and 4 bases from J; bases unmatched to any gene: 8. CDR3 region: CASSLRVTGGVSDTQYF. The CDR3 coding sequence is TGTGCCAGCAGCTTAAGGGTGACAGGGGGCGTCTCAGATACGCAGTATTTT.